One and the same sample provided the 10 T cell receptor beta chains below, sequenced in a study of radiotherapy plus CTLA-4 blockade in lung cancer (dated by TCRdb to 2017 to 2018). Libraries were prepared through the immunoSEQ multiplex PCR assay. This is the immuneACCESS table as TCRdb keeps it, with only in-frame sequences that have V and J called. A part of the clones is gone; compared with another copy, unresolved V genes explain less than half, and the rest is unexplained. The sample table records fewer than 100,000 clones; under 85% of these occur just once. The ten biggest clones cover around 0.72% of the sample. This material consisted of peripheral blood, taken from a patient treated with radiotherapy plus ipilimumab. Receptor source: a human donor with non-small cell lung cancer who had stable disease on radiotherapy plus ipilimumab.

The V call is TRBV4-1, the J call TRBJ2-7; 9 nucleotides match TRBD2. The CDR3 runs to 15 residues. Unmatched junction bases numbered 10, after V lost 3 bases and J lost 7 bases. Germline CDR1 and CDR2: MGHRA and YSYEKL. CDR3 loop: CASSQTAGGPGEQYF. In DNA form, the CDR3 reads TGCGCCAGCAGCCAGACAGCGGGGGGCCCGGGTGAGCAGTACTTC.

V gene TRBV19 combines with J gene TRBJ1-1; D not resolved. CDR3 size: 14 residues. V gave up 3 bases and J gave up 1 base, with 9 bases separating them. Germline V lookup: CDR1 LNHDA, CDR2 SQIVND (reference sequence). The CDR3 bases are TGTGCCAGTAGTATCGGGCACCCGAACACTGAAGCTTTCTTT. Its translation is CASSIGHPNTEAFF.

The chain recombines TRBV10-1 with TRBJ2-7; D might be TRBD1 (6 bases). Between the trimmed V and J ends, which lost 6 bases and 4 bases, there was a span of 13 bases. The CDR3 has 13 residues. CDR1 and CDR2 (germline): WNHNN, SYGVQD (reference sequence). CDR3 nucleotides: TGCGCCAGCAGAAACACAGGGCCGTACGAGCAGTACTTC. Its translation is CASRNTGPYEQYF.

The V call is TRBV6-1, the J call TRBJ2-2, with TRBD1 identical over 10 bases. The CDR3 covers 16 residues. V lost 3 bases to trimming and J lost 6 bases; unmatched junction nucleotides: 7. The germline V gene encodes CDR1 MNHNS and CDR2 SASEGT. CDR3 DNA sequence: TGTGCCAGCAGTGACGGACAGGGGGTCCCCGCCGGGGAGCTGTTTTTT. Translation: CASSDGQGVPAGELFF.

The V call is TRBV11-2, the J call TRBJ2-4, with 7 bases fitting TRBD2. The CDR3 loop spans 16 amino acids. The trim removed 3 bases at V and 6 bases at J, leaving 11 bases unmatched. Germline V gene data show CDR1 as SGHAT and CDR2 as FQNNGV. The CDR3 loop is CASSFGGRAAGNIQYF. CDR3 DNA: TGTGCCAGCAGCTTTGGTGGGAGGGCCGCAGGAAACATTCAGTACTTC.

CDR3 bases: TGTGCCAGCAGGCGGACTAGCGGGGGGGCCGGGGAGCTGTTTTTT. Translating it yields CASRRTSGGAGELFF. The V gene is TRBV13, the J gene TRBJ2-2; 15 bases are shared with TRBD2. The CDR3 has 15 residues. V shed 6 bases and J 6 bases; nucleotides not matched to a gene: 2. Germline CDR1 and CDR2: PRHDT and FYEKMQ (reference sequence). The full variable domain, completed using reference TRBV13 and TRBJ2-2, is AAGVIQSPRHLIKEKRETATLKCYPIPRHDTVYWYQQGPGQDPQFLISFYEKMQSDKGSIPDRFSAQQFSDYHSELNMSSLELGDSALYFCASRRTSGGAGELFFGEGSRLTVL.

The rearrangement links TRBV28 to TRBJ1-2; no reliable D call. V was clipped by 7 bases and J by 2 bases, with 14 bases between them. Germline V gene data show CDR1 as MDHEN and CDR2 as SYDVKM. This CDR3 has 14 residues. The CDR3, as DNA: TGTGCCAGCACCAAGCACGCGGGAAACTATGGCTACACCTTC. This codes for CASTKHAGNYGYTF.

V and J are TRBV11-2 and TRBJ1-6; 9 bases are shared with TRBD1. The germline CDR1 and CDR2 sequences are SGHAT and FQNNGV. The CDR3 is 15 amino acids. Trimming at V came to 5 bases and at J to 6 bases, leaving 5 bases not matched to a gene. The CDR3 protein is CASSMGQGSNSPLHF. DNA for the CDR3: TGTGCCAGCAGCATGGGACAGGGAAGTAATTCACCCCTCCACTTT.

The V and J genes are TRBV5-5 and TRBJ2-1; no definite D call. CDR3 length: 15 amino acids. V lost 1 base, J lost 8 bases, and 16 bases lay in between. CDR1 SGHKS and CDR2 YYEKEE come from the germline V gene (reference sequence). The CDR3 DNA is TGTGCCAGCAGCTTGAAGCATGACGGGTTCCATGAGCAGTTCTTC. Its protein product is CASSLKHDGFHEQFF.

This clone was observed once. The rearrangement links TRBV7-9 to TRBJ2-7, with D possibly called TRBD1 or TRBD2 (5 bases each). This CDR3 is built from 16 residues. V shed 3 bases and J shed 0 bases, with 15 bases lying between them. The germline CDR1 and CDR2 sequences are SEHNR and FQNEAQ (reference sequence). For the CDR3, the DNA is TGTGCCAGCAGCTTCCAGGTGGGGGACGGCTCCTACGAGCAGTACTTC. This gives the protein CASSFQVGDGSYEQYF.